These T cell receptor beta chains were read from a single sample in a study of T cells after posttransplantation cyclophosphamide. Generated by immunoSEQ multiplex PCR, the TCRdb table keeps only in-frame clones and is missing some. Sampling found over 35,000 clones, none seen once. The sequenced sample was PBMCs. These TCRs come from a man aged 40-49 years in good health, CMV-negative, and a related stem cell transplant donor. CDR3s include the opening cysteine and the closing phenylalanine or tryptophan. The D gene is left open where the match is weak. Rows give clone size only sometimes, using once, few, many, or a class for an expanded clone.

length: 16; D: TRBD2; J: TRBJ2-5; V: TRBV5-1; size: many; DNA: TGCGCCAGCAGCTTAGCACTAGCGGGGCCTCGAGAGACCCAGTACTTC; CDR3: CASSLALAGPRETQYF
length: 16; D: TRBD2; J: TRBJ2-1; V: TRBV10-2; size: many; DNA: TGCGCCAGCATGGGACTAGGGGGTAGCTCCTACAATGAGCAGTTCTTC; CDR3: CASMGLGGSSYNEQFF
length: 11; D: .; J: TRBJ1-2; V: TRBV27; size: .; DNA: TGTGCCAGCGGACAGCCCTATGGCTACACCTTC; CDR3: CASGQPYGYTF
length: 14; D: .; J: TRBJ1-6; V: TRBV9; size: .; DNA: TGTGCCAGCAGCGTCGACAGGCCTAATTCACCCCTCCACTTT; CDR3: CASSVDRPNSPLHF
length: 20; D: TRBD1; J: TRBJ2-2; V: TRBV9; size: many; DNA: TGTGCCAGCAGCGGAGGGACCCGGGACAGGGCGCCGACGAACACCGGGGAGCTGTTTTTT; CDR3: CASSGGTRDRAPTNTGELFF
length: 13; D: .; J: TRBJ2-7; V: TRBV10-3; size: few; DNA: TGTGCCATCAGTGATAGCCGACAGTACGAGCAGTACTTC; CDR3: CAISDSRQYEQYF
length: 14; D: TRBD1; J: TRBJ1-2; V: TRBV6-6; size: many; DNA: TGTGCCAGCAGGCAGACAGGGGGCAAACAAGGCTACACCTTC; CDR3: CASRQTGGKQGYTF
length: 14; D: TRBD2; J: TRBJ2-5; V: TRBV11-2; size: many; DNA: TGTGCCAGCAGCCCCCGGACTAGACAAGAGACCCAGTACTTC; CDR3: CASSPRTRQETQYF
length: 15; D: .; J: TRBJ1-4; V: TRBV27; size: .; DNA: TGTGCCAGCAGTTTAGGGAGGGCGAAAGGAGAAAAACTGTTTTTT; CDR3: CASSLGRAKGEKLFF
length: 15; D: TRBD2; J: TRBJ2-1; V: TRBV28; size: .; DNA: TGTGCCAGCCCCCCAGCGGGAGGCCCCCACAATGAGCAGTTCTTC; CDR3: CASPPAGGPHNEQFF
length: 16; D: .; J: TRBJ2-3; V: TRBV4-1; size: .; DNA: TGCGCCAGCAGCCAAGATAGGGGGTCAAGCACAGATACGCGGTATTTT; CDR3: CASSQDRGSSTDTRYF
length: 14; D: TRBD2; J: TRBJ2-1; V: TRBV15; size: few; DNA: TGTGCCACCAGTATCGAGCGGGGGCGCAATGAGCAGTTCTTC; CDR3: CATSIERGRNEQFF
length: 14; D: .; J: TRBJ2-2; V: TRBV19; size: many; DNA: TGTGCCAGTAGTATAGTCGCGGGAACCGGGGAGCTGTTTTTT; CDR3: CASSIVAGTGELFF